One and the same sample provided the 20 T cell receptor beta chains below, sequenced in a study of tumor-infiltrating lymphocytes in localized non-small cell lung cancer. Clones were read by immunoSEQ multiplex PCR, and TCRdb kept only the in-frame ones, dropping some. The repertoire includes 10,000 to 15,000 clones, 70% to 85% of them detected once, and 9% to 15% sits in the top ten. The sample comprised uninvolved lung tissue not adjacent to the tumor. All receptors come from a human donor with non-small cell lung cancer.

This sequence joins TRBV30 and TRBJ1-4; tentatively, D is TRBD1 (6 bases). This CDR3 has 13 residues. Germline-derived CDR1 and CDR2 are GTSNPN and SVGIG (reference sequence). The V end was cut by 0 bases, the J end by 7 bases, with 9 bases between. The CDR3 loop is CAWSVQGGEKLFF. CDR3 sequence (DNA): TGTGCCTGGAGTGTACAAGGGGGTGAAAAACTGTTTTTT.

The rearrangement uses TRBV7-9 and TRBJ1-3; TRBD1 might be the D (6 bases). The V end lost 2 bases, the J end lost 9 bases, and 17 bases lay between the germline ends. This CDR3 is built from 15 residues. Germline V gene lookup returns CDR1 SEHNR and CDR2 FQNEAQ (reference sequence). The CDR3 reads CASSLLRDRPSTIYF. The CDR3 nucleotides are TGTGCCAGCAGCTTACTTCGTGACAGGCCTAGCACCATATATTTT.

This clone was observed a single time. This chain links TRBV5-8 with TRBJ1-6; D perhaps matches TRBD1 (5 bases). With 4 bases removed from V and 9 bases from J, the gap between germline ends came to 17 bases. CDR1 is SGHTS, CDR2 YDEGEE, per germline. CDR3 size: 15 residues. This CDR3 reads CASSTRQSTGSPLHF. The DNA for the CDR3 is TGTGCCAGCAGCACGAGACAGTCCACTGGTTCACCCCTCCACTTT.

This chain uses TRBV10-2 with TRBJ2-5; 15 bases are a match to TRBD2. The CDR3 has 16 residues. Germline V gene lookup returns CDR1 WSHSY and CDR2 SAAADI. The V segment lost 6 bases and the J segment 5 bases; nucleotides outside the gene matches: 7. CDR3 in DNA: TGCGCCAGCAGAGAAGGACTAGCGGGGGGGCGGGAGACCCAGTACTTC. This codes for CASREGLAGGRETQYF.

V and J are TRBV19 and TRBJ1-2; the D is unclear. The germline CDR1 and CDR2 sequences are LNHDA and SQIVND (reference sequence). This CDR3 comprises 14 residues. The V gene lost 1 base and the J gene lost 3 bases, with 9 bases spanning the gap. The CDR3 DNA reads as TGTGCCAGTAGTATAGCGACGGGGTACTATGGCTACACCTTC. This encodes CASSIATGYYGYTF.

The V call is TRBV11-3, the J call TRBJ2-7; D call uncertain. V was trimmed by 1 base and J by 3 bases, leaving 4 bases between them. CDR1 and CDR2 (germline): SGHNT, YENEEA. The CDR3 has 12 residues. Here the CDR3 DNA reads TGTGCCAGCAGCTTAGCGCACTACGAGCAGTACTTC. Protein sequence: CASSLAHYEQYF.

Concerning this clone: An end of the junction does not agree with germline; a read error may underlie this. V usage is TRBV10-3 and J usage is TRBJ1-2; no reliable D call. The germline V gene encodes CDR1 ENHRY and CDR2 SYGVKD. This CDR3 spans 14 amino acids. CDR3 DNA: TGTGCCAGCAGTACCCAACAGACTAACTATGGCTACACCTTC. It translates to CASSTQQTNYGYTF.

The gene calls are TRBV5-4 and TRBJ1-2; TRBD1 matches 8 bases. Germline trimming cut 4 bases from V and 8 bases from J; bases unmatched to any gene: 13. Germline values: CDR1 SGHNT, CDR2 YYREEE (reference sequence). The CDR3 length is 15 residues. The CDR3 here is CASSAPGQGGGGYTF. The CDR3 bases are TGTGCCAGCAGCGCTCCCGGACAGGGAGGAGGAGGCTACACCTTC.

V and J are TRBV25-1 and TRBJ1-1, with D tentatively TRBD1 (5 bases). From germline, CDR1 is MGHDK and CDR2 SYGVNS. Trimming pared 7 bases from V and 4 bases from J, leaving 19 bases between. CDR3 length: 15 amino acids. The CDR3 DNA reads TGTGCCAGCACCCCCTCGGTAGGGGCGGTCACTGAAGCTTTCTTT. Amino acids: CASTPSVGAVTEAFF.

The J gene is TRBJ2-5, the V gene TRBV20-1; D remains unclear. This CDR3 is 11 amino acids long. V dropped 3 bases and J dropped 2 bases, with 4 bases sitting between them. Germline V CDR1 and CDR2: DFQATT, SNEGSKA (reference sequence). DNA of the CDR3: TGCAGTGCTAGCGGGCAAGAGACCCAGTACTTC. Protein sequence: CSASGQETQYF.

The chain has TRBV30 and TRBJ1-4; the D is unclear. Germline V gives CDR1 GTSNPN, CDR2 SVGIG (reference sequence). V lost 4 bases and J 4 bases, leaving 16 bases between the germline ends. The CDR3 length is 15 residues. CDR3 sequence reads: CAWTIGDGHNEKLFF. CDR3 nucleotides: TGTGCCTGGACCATAGGAGACGGTCATAATGAAAAACTGTTTTTT.

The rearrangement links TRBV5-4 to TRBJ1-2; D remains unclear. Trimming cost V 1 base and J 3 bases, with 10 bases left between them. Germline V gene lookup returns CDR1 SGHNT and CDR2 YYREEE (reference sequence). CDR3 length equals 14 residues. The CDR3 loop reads CASSLPGEDYGYTF. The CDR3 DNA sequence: TGTGCCAGCAGCTTGCCCGGGGAGGACTATGGCTACACCTTC.

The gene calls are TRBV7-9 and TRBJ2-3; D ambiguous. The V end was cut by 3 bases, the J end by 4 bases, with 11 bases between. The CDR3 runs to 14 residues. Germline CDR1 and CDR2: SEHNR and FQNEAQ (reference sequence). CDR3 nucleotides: TGTGCCAGCAGCTTCGGCGGTGGGTCAGATACGCAGTATTTT. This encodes CASSFGGGSDTQYF.

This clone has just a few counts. The CDR3 spells CAISESLRQAEGYTF. CDR3 coding DNA: TGTGCCATCAGTGAGTCGCTTAGGCAGGCAGAAGGCTACACCTTC. This chain connects TRBV10-3 to TRBJ1-2; no clear D gene. CDR1 is ENHRY, CDR2 SYGVKD, per germline. The length of the CDR3 is 15 residues. The V gene lost 0 bases and the J gene lost 8 bases, with 16 bases spanning the gap.

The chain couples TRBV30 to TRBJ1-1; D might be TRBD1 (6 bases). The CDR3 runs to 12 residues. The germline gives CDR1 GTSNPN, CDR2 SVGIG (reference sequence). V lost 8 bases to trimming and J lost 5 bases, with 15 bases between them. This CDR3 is CASSGVETEAFF. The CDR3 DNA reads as TGTGCCAGCTCAGGGGTAGAGACTGAAGCTTTCTTT.

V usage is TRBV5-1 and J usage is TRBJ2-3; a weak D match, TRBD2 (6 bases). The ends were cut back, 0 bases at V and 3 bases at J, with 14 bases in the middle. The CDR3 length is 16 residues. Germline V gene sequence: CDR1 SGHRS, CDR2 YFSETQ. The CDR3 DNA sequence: TGCGCCAGCAGCTTGGAGGGTAGCGGTCTTACAGATACGCAGTATTTT. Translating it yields CASSLEGSGLTDTQYF.

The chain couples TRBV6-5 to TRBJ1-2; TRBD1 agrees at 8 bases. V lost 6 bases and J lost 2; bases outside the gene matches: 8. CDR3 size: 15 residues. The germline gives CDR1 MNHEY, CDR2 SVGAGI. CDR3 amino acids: CASSLKDRGNYGYTF. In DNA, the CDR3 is TGTGCCAGCAGCCTGAAAGACAGGGGAAACTATGGCTACACCTTC.

As DNA, the CDR3 is TGTGCCAGCAGCCCGCAGGGGGCGCATGAAAAACTGTTTTTT. Protein product: CASSPQGAHEKLFF. The V gene is TRBV5-4, the J gene TRBJ1-4; 8 bases are shared with TRBD1. The CDR3 extends over 14 amino acids. The V gene end was trimmed by 4 bases and the J gene end by 6 bases; junction bases not matched to a gene: 5. Germline V lookup: CDR1 SGHNT, CDR2 YYREEE (reference sequence).

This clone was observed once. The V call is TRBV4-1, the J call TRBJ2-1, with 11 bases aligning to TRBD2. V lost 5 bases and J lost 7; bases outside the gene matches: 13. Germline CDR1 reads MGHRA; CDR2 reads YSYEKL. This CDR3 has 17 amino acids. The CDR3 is CASSYQSLAGGLNEQFF. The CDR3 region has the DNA TGCGCCAGCAGCTATCAGTCGTTAGCGGGGGGGCTGAATGAGCAGTTCTTC.

Here the CDR3 DNA reads TGTGCCAGCAGCTTCGAACAAGCATCCTACGAGCAGTACTTC. Translating it yields CASSFEQASYEQYF. The chain is built from TRBV11-2 and TRBJ2-7; D unresolved. V lost 3 bases and J lost 1, with 10 bases in between. This CDR3 region has 14 residues. The germline gives CDR1 SGHAT, CDR2 FQNNGV.